This T cell receptor beta chain was obtained from a study of cytomegalovirus exposure and HLA in healthy donors. Points from the study as a whole: Most TCR beta V segments were productive about 90% or about 30% of the time in an earlier analysis. In a later analysis, DRB1 alleles had the most associated TCRs; HLA-C alleles the fewest.

In the PCR, 60 Vbeta and 13 Jbeta primers were used. The table came from immunoSEQ multiplex PCR; TCRdb's copy has only in-frame clones and leaves some out. This sample yields about 190,000 clones, of which around 87% are seen a single time; 0.9% to 1.2% belongs to the top ten. This clone was seen just once. Antigen unknown. The TCR was taken from a boy between 2 and 10 years old in good health and CMV-seronegative. Sequencing input: PBMCs.

The CDR3 DNA reads as TGCGCCAGCAGCTCCCGCCTAGGGCAGGGTTATAGAGATACGCAGTATTTT. It is translated as CASSSRLGQGYRDTQYF. The chain links TRBV5-1 to TRBJ2-3, with D maybe TRBD1 (5 bases). Germline CDR1 and CDR2: SGHRS and YFSETQ. This CDR3 comprises 17 residues. V dropped 3 bases and J dropped 5 bases, with 22 bases sitting between them.